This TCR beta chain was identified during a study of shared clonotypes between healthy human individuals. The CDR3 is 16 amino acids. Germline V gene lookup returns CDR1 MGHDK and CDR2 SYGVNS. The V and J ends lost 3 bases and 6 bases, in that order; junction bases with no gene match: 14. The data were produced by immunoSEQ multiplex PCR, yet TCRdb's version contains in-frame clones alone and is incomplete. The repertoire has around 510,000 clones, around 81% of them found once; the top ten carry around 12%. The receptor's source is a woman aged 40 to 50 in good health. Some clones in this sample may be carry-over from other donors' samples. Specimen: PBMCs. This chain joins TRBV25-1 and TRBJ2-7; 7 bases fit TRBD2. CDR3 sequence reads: CASSESSGGVASEQYF. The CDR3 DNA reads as TGTGCCAGCAGTGAGTCTAGCGGAGGGGTTGCATCCGAGCAGTACTTC.